This TCR beta chain was recorded in a study of tumor-infiltrating lymphocytes in primary liver carcinoma. RNA was extracted from whole blood without cell sorting, alongside germline DNA. The CDR3 is 16 amino acids. V shed 6 bases and J shed 8 bases, with 23 bases lying between them. The V gene's germline CDR1 is SGHAT and CDR2 FQNNGV. With around 490 ng total RNA as template and a constant-region primer, TCR beta cDNA was made. A slightly modified ARM-PCR protocol with three nested multiplex PCR rounds produced these TCR beta libraries. Each of the first two PCR rounds ran nine to ten cycles with TRBV1-TRBV30 forward and C-beta reverse primers. TCRdb used MiXCR to reprocess the multiplex PCR reads, holding one entry per CDR3 protein. Among about 330,000 distinct CDR3 sequences listed, 65% were seen once.

The source is a man aged 35 to 55 with primary liver carcinoma and hepatitis B virus infection. This chain links TRBV11-2 with TRBJ2-1; TRBD2 might be the D (6 bases). The sample consisted of peripheral blood. The CDR3 loop reads CASSRGGLCPNDEQFF. CDR3 nucleotides: TGTGCCAGCAGTCGCGGCGGACTATGCCCGAATGATGAGCAGTTCTTC.